These 26 T cell receptor beta chains were all obtained from the same sample, sequenced in a study of Ad26.COV2.S vaccination and SARS-CoV-2 variants. Method: immunoSEQ multiplex PCR; TCRdb's copy keeps in-frame clones and lacks some. Of about 470,000 clones in the sample, 90% are singletons; the top ten hold less than 5.5%. Noted treatment: about 20 received Ad26.COV2.S at low or high dose, single or two shots; five or six received placebo; per-sample allocation not given. The study sampled participants on day 63 after the first vaccine or placebo injection. The sequenced sample was peripheral blood, obtained in a trial of Ad26.COV2.S vaccine versus placebo. These TCRs come from a person between 18 and 65 years old who received the Ad26.COV2.S COVID-19 vaccine or a placebo.

This clone occurred a few times. The rearrangement joins TRBV6-4 to TRBJ2-2; TRBD2 might be the D (5 bases). Germline V gene data show CDR1 as MRHNA and CDR2 as SNTAGT. Trimming left V 2 bases short and J 3 bases short, with 13 bases between. This CDR3 comprises 16 residues. CDR3: CASSDPSAGDTGELFF. Here the CDR3 DNA reads TGTGCCAGCAGTGACCCCTCGGCGGGTGACACCGGGGAGCTGTTTTTT.

The chain uses TRBV2 and TRBJ1-5; a possible D gene is TRBD1 (6 bases). The CDR3 sequence is 16 residues long. Trimming removed 7 bases at V and 2 bases at J, with 18 bases between. Germline V gives CDR1 SNHLY, CDR2 FYNNEI. The CDR3 sequence is CASNNPVQGGNQPQHF. The CDR3 nucleotides are TGTGCCAGCAACAACCCAGTACAGGGAGGCAATCAGCCCCAGCATTTT.

V and J are TRBV18 and TRBJ2-2; possibly TRBD1 for D (5 bases). V was shortened by 11 bases and J by 7 bases, with 20 bases between the two germline ends. This CDR3 comprises 14 residues. Germline loops: CDR1 KGHSH, CDR2 LQKENI. DNA of the CDR3: TGTGCCTCACGCCGGACCCAGGGCAACGGGGAGCTGTTTTTT. This encodes CASRRTQGNGELFF.

This chain joins TRBV29-1 and TRBJ2-1, with TRBD2 identical over 12 bases. The V and J ends lost 7 bases and 3 bases, in that order; junction bases with no gene match: 4. Germline V gene data show CDR1 as SQVTM and CDR2 as ANQGSEA. CDR3 length: 14 residues. The CDR3 region is CSGGLAGSYNEQFF. The CDR3 DNA reads TGCAGCGGAGGACTAGCGGGGAGCTACAATGAGCAGTTCTTC.

The J gene is TRBJ1-2, the V gene TRBV29-1; D is unresolved. Germline loops: CDR1 SQVTM, CDR2 ANQGSEA. Trimming pared 4 bases from V and 4 bases from J, leaving 13 bases between. This CDR3 is built from 13 residues. Written as DNA, the CDR3 is TGCAGCGTTGGTCAAGGCGGACCCTATGGCTACACCTTC. The encoded protein is CSVGQGGPYGYTF.

The J gene is TRBJ2-7, the V gene TRBV19, with a possible D match to TRBD2 (5 bases). The CDR3 contains 14 residues. CDR1 is LNHDA and CDR2 is SQIVND in the germline V gene (reference sequence). Trimming took off 1 base at V and 3 bases at J, with 10 bases between the two ends. This CDR3 reads CASSIGGRNYEQYF. The CDR3 DNA sequence: TGTGCCAGTAGTATAGGAGGGCGCAACTACGAGCAGTACTTC.

The chain recombines TRBV4-1 with TRBJ2-1; 13 bases align to TRBD2. V dropped 4 bases and J dropped 4; count of bases not matched to a gene: 7. The length of the CDR3 is 17 residues. Germline V gene data show CDR1 as MGHRA and CDR2 as YSYEKL. The CDR3 coding sequence is TGCGCCAGCAGCCTGGTGGGACTAGCGGGGTCTTACAATGAGCAGTTCTTC. It translates to CASSLVGLAGSYNEQFF.

This sequence joins TRBV2 and TRBJ2-7; D possibly corresponds to TRBD2 (6 bases). CDR3 size: 15 residues. The V gene's germline CDR1 is SNHLY and CDR2 FYNNEI. The V and J ends lost 0 bases and 4 bases respectively, with 13 bases between them. The CDR3 sequence: CASSEAEGLPYEQYF. CDR3 nucleotide sequence: TGTGCCAGCAGTGAAGCTGAGGGACTGCCTTACGAGCAGTACTTC. Full variable domain (rest looked up from reference TRBV2 and TRBJ2-7): EPEVTQTPSHQVTQMGQEVILRCVPISNHLYFYWYRQILGQKVEFLVSFYNNEISEKSEIFDDQFSVERPDGSNFTLKIRSTKLEDSAMYFCASSEAEGLPYEQYFGPGTRLTVT.

The V and J genes are TRBV5-1 and TRBJ2-2; 8 bases line up with TRBD1. J lost 4 bases, V lost 5 bases, and 10 bases had no gene match. There are 16 residues in the CDR3. Per germline, CDR1 SGHRS and CDR2 YFSETQ. The chain's CDR3 is CASSPPGQGGTGELFF. CDR3 in DNA: TGCGCCAGCAGTCCTCCAGGACAGGGAGGCACCGGGGAGCTGTTTTTT.

V is TRBV28 and J is TRBJ2-5; TRBD1 matches at 9 bases. This CDR3 contains 13 residues. CDR1 is MDHEN and CDR2 is SYDVKM in the germline V gene. V gave up 10 bases and J gave up 5 bases; unmatched junction bases: 8. CDR3 bases: TGTGCCACCAGGGACAGGGTTTTGGAGACCCAGTACTTC. Amino acids: CATRDRVLETQYF.

The chain carries TRBV19 and TRBJ1-5; D gene ambiguous. Germline V gene lookup returns CDR1 LNHDA and CDR2 SQIVND (reference sequence). V lost 0 bases and J 1 base, leaving 10 bases between the germline ends. The CDR3 runs 16 residues. The CDR3 DNA is TGTGCCAGTAGTATAGAGGGGAGCGGGAGCAATCAGCCCCAGCATTTT. Translation: CASSIEGSGSNQPQHF.

The chain joins TRBV10-3 to TRBJ2-1; D call uncertain. CDR1 and CDR2 from the germline V gene are ENHRY and SYGVKD. The CDR3 has 15 residues. Trimming shortened V by 3 bases and J by 7 bases, and 16 bases separated the two germline ends. This CDR3 reads CAISDFRGLRNEQFF. The DNA of the CDR3 is TGTGCCATCAGTGATTTCCGAGGCCTGAGAAATGAGCAGTTCTTC.

This chain joins TRBV3-1 (or the pseudogene TRBV3-2) and TRBJ1-4; TRBD1 aligns across 7 bases. The junction had 8 bases not matched to a gene; V was cut back by 1 base and J by 0 bases. Germline CDR1 is LGHDT and CDR2 is YNNKEL (reference sequence). CDR3 length: 18 amino acids. The CDR3 loop is CASSQGLGQRATNEKLFF. The CDR3 nucleotides read TGTGCCAGCAGCCAAGGGTTGGGACAGAGAGCAACTAATGAAAAACTGTTTTTT.

V and J are TRBV6-6 and TRBJ1-2; no clear D gene. The CDR3 has 12 amino acids. Trimming removed 2 bases at V and 6 bases at J, with 7 bases between. In germline, CDR1 is MNHNY, CDR2 SVGAGI (reference sequence). The CDR3 DNA reads TGTGCCAGCAGTTACAGAACAGATGGCTACACCTTC. Residues: CASSYRTDGYTF.

This CDR3 reads CASSPTTVAAEKLFF. DNA for the CDR3: TGTGCCAGCAGTCCCACGACGGTGGCGGCTGAAAAACTGTTTTTT. The chain carries TRBV6-5 and TRBJ1-4; D remains ambiguous. Germline V lookup: CDR1 MNHEY, CDR2 SVGAGI. This CDR3 region has 15 residues. Between the trimmed V and J ends, which lost 5 bases and 7 bases, there was a span of 17 bases.

V and J are TRBV14 and TRBJ2-3, with D maybe TRBD1 (6 bases). Germline values: CDR1 SGHDN, CDR2 FVKESK. V lost 4 bases and J lost 2, with 13 bases in between. The CDR3 runs 15 residues. The CDR3 region is CASSPWDTSTDTQYF. The DNA of the CDR3 is TGTGCCAGCAGCCCGTGGGACACCTCCACAGATACGCAGTATTTT.

The rearrangement joins TRBV7-9 to TRBJ2-3; possible D gene TRBD2, 6 bases. The V end lost 5 bases, the J end lost 4 bases, and 13 bases lay between the germline ends. Per the germline V gene, CDR1 is SEHNR and CDR2 is FQNEAQ (reference sequence). This CDR3 contains 14 residues. The CDR3 is CASSRSGTPDTQYF. CDR3 DNA sequence: TGTGCCAGCAGCCGTAGCGGAACACCAGATACGCAGTATTTT.

The chain couples TRBV6-5 to TRBJ2-7, with D perhaps given as TRBD1 or TRBD2 (5 bases each). The V gene's germline CDR1 is MNHEY and CDR2 SVGAGI. Trimming cost V 6 bases and J 2 bases, with 11 bases left between them. CDR3 size: 13 residues. CDR3 nucleotides: TGTGCCAGCAGAAGGCAGGGACCCTACGAGCAGTACTTC. Translating gives CASRRQGPYEQYF.

This clone was recorded once. The CDR3 loop is CASSIGPGGAGYEQYF. The DNA of the CDR3 is TGTGCCAGTAGTATAGGGCCGGGGGGCGCCGGCTACGAGCAGTACTTC. This chain connects TRBV19 to TRBJ2-7, with D tentatively TRBD2 (7 bases). The CDR3 totals 16 residues. Trimming pared 1 base from V and 3 bases from J, leaving 16 bases between. Germline V gives CDR1 LNHDA, CDR2 SQIVND (reference sequence).

The chain combines TRBV6-9 with TRBJ2-7; 9 bases align to TRBD1. Germline CDR1 reads MNHGY; CDR2 reads SVAAGI. CDR3 length: 14 amino acids. After removal of 11 bases from V and 4 bases from J, the junction contained 12 bases not matched to a gene. As DNA, the CDR3 is TGTGCCGGCCAACAGGGACAGGGCGTTTACGAGCAGTACTTC. Protein: CAGQQGQGVYEQYF.

The rearrangement joins TRBV9 to TRBJ2-2; 9 nucleotides match TRBD2. Trimming cost V 5 bases and J 1 base; bases outside gene matches: 6. Germline V gene sequence: CDR1 SGDLS, CDR2 YYNGEE. This CDR3 has 16 amino acids. As DNA, the CDR3 is TGTGCCAGCAGTGGCCGTAGCGGGAGGAACACCGGGGAGCTGTTTTTT. This encodes CASSGRSGRNTGELFF.

The rearrangement links TRBV7-2 to TRBJ1-6, with a weak D call TRBD1 (5 bases). With 3 bases removed from V and 8 bases from J, the gap between germline ends came to 11 bases. The CDR3 runs to 14 residues. Germline V gene sequence: CDR1 SGHTA, CDR2 FQGNSA. In DNA, the CDR3 is TGTGCCAGCAGCTTTCAGGGTTTCGATTCACCCCTCCACTTT. The encoded protein is CASSFQGFDSPLHF.

The rearrangement links TRBV6-5 to TRBJ1-2, with TRBD1 as a possible D gene (6 bases). Trimming pared 4 bases from V and 1 base from J, leaving 13 bases between. The germline gives CDR1 MNHEY, CDR2 SVGAGI. This CDR3 has 15 amino acids. CDR3 region: CASSLGTINNYGYTF. CDR3 DNA: TGTGCCAGCAGTTTGGGGACAATTAATAACTATGGCTACACCTTC.

The V and J genes are TRBV11-2 and TRBJ2-1; 12 bases line up with TRBD2. Per the germline V gene, CDR1 is SGHAT and CDR2 is FQNNGV. With 5 bases clipped from V and 5 bases from J, the junction kept 10 bases outside the gene matches. The length of the CDR3 is 17 residues. The CDR3 spells CASSPRTSGKRDNEQFF. The CDR3 bases are TGTGCCAGCAGCCCCCGGACTAGCGGGAAACGGGACAATGAGCAGTTCTTC.

This chain uses TRBV24-1 with TRBJ2-1; 9 nucleotides agree with TRBD1. V was clipped by 0 bases and J by 0 bases; unmatched bases: 14. Germline V gene lookup returns CDR1 KGHDR and CDR2 SFDVKD. The CDR3 is made up of 21 amino acids. The CDR3 sequence is CATSDLPGTGTDPSSYNEQFF. The CDR3, as DNA: TGTGCCACCAGTGATTTGCCTGGGACAGGGACCGACCCGAGCTCCTACAATGAGCAGTTCTTC.

Comments on this clone: A read error may account for a junction end that differs from germline. The V and J genes are TRBV28 and TRBJ2-3, with D maybe TRBD2 (5 bases). Looked up from germline, CDR1 is MDHEN and CDR2 is SYDVKM. The CDR3 covers 14 residues. CDR3 protein: CASSFTAGTDTQYF. The CDR3 region has the DNA TGTGCCAGCAGTTTTACGGCGGGCACAGATACACAGTATTTT.